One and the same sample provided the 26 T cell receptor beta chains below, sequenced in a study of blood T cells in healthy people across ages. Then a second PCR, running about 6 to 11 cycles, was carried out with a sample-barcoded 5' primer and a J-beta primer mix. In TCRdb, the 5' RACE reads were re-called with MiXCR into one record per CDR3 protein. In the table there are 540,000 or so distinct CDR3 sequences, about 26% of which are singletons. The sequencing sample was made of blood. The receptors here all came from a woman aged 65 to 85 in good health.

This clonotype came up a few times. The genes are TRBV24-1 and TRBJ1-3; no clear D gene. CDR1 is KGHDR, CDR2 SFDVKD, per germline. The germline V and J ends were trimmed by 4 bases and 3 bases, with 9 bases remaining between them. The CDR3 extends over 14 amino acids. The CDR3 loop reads CATSEGNGGNTIYF. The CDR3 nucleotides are TGTGCCACCAGTGAAGGTAACGGTGGAAACACCATATATTTT.

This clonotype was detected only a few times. The DNA of the CDR3 is TGTGCCAGCAGCTCTTTTGACAGGGAGGTTTCCAAAAACATTCAGTACTTC. Encoded protein: CASSSFDREVSKNIQYF. The V call is TRBV7-3, the J call TRBJ2-4; D perhaps matches TRBD1 (7 bases). Looked up from germline, CDR1 is SGHTA and CDR2 is FQGTGA. This CDR3 has 17 residues. V was shortened by 4 bases and J by 2 bases, with 18 bases between the two germline ends.

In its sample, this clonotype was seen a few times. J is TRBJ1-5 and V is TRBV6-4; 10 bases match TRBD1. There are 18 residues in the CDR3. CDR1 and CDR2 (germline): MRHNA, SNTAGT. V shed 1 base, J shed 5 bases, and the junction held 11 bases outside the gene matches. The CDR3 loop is CASSDWRQGASRDQPQHF. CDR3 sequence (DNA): TGTGCCAGCAGTGACTGGAGACAGGGGGCATCAAGGGATCAGCCCCAGCATTTT.

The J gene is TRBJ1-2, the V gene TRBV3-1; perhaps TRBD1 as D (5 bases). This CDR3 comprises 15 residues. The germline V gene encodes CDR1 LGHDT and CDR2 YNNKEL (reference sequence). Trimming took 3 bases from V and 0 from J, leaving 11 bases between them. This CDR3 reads CASSQGTVTNYGYTF. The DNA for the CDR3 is TGTGCCAGCAGCCAGGGGACGGTCACTAACTATGGCTACACCTTC.

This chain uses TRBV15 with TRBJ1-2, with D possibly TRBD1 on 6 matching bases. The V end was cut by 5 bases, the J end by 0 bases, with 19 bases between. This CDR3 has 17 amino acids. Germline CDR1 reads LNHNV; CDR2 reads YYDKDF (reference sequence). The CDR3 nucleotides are TGTGCCACCAGCCTCTCGCGGGACAAGGCCACTAACTATGGCTACACCTTC. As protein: CATSLSRDKATNYGYTF.

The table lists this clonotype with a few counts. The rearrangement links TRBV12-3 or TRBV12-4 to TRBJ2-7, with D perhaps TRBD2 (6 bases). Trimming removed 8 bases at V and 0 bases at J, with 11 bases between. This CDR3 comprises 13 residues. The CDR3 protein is CASRDSHSYEQYF. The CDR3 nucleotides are TGTGCCAGCCGGGACTCTCACTCCTACGAGCAGTACTTC.

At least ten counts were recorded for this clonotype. DNA of the CDR3: TGCAGTGCTAGTCGGCTAGCGGGGGGCCTCCAAGAGACCCAGTACTTC. It is translated as CSASRLAGGLQETQYF. This chain joins TRBV20-1 and TRBJ2-5; TRBD2 aligns across 11 bases. The CDR3 has 16 amino acids. The V segment lost 3 bases and the J segment 1 base; nucleotides outside the gene matches: 7. Germline CDR1 is DFQATT and CDR2 is SNEGSKA (reference sequence).

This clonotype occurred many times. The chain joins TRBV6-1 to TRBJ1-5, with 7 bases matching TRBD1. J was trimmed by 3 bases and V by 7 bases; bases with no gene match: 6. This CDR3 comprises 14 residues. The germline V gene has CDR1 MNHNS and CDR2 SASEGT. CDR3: CASTPTGPNQPQHF. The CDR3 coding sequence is TGTGCCAGCACCCCGACAGGGCCCAATCAGCCCCAGCATTTT.

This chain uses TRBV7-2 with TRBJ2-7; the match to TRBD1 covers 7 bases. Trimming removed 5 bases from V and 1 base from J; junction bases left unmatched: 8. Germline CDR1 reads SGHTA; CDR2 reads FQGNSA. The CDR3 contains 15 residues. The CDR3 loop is CASSRGQVGSYEQYF. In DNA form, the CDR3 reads TGTGCCAGCAGCCGCGGACAGGTGGGATCCTACGAGCAGTACTTC.

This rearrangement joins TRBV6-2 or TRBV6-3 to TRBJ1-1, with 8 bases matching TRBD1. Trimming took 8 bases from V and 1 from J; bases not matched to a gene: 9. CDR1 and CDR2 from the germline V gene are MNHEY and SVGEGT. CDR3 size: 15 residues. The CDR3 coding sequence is TGTGCCAGCGGCGGACAGGGACTGGGGAACACTGAAGCTTTCTTT. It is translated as CASGGQGLGNTEAFF.

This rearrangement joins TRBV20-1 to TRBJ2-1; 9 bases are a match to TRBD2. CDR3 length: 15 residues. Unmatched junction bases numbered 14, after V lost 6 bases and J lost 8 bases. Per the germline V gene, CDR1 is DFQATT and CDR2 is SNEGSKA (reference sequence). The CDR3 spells CSAFGGAGGPYEQFF. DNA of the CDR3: TGCAGTGCGTTTGGGGGTGCGGGGGGGCCATATGAGCAGTTCTTC.

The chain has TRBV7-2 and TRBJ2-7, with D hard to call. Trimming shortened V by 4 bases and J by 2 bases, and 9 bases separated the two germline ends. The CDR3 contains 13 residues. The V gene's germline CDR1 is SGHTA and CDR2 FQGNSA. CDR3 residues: CASSSDATYEQYF. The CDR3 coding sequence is TGTGCCAGCAGCTCTGACGCCACCTACGAGCAGTACTTC.

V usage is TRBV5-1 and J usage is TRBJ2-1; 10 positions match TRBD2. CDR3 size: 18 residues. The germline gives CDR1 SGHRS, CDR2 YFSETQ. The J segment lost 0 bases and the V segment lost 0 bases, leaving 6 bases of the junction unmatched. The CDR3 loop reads CASSLAVSGGSSYNEQFF. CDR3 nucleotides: TGCGCCAGCAGCTTGGCGGTTAGCGGGGGGAGCTCCTACAATGAGCAGTTCTTC.

DNA of the CDR3: TGTGCCAGCAGGGACACGCTAGCGGGCTCAAAAGAGACCCAGTACTTC. This translates into CASRDTLAGSKETQYF. The chain recombines TRBV2 with TRBJ2-5; 8 bases match TRBD2. With 6 bases clipped from V and 3 bases from J, the junction kept 12 bases outside the gene matches. From germline, CDR1 is SNHLY and CDR2 FYNNEI. The CDR3 is 16 residues long. Full variable domain (rest looked up from reference TRBV2 and TRBJ2-5): EPEVTQTPSHQVTQMGQEVILRCVPISNHLYFYWYRQILGQKVEFLVSFYNNEISEKSEIFDDQFSVERPDGSNFTLKIRSTKLEDSAMYFCASRDTLAGSKETQYFGPGTRLLVL.

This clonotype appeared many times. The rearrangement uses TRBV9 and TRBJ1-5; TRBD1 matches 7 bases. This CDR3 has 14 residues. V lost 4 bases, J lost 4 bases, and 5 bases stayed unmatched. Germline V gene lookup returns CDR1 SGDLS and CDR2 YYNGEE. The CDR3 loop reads CASSLGTANQPQHF. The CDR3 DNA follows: TGTGCCAGCAGCCTGGGGACAGCGAATCAGCCCCAGCATTTT.

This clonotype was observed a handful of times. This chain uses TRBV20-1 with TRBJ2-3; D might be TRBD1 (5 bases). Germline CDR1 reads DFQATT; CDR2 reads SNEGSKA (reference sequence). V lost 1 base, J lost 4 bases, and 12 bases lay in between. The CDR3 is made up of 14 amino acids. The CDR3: CSARVAGFADTQYF. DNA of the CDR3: TGCAGTGCTAGAGTTGCAGGGTTCGCAGATACGCAGTATTTT.

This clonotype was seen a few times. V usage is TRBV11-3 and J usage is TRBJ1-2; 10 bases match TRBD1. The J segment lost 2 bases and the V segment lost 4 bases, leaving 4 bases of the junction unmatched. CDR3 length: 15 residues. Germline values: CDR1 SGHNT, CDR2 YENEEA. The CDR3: CASSYGQGGNYGYTF. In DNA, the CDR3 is TGTGCCAGCAGCTATGGACAGGGGGGGAACTATGGCTACACCTTC. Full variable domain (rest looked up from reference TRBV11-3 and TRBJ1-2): EAGVVQSPRYKIIEKKQPVAFWCNPISGHNTLYWYLQNLGQGPELLIRYENEEAVDDSQLPKDRFSAERLKGVDSTLKIQPAELGDSAVYLCASSYGQGGNYGYTFGSGTRLTVV.

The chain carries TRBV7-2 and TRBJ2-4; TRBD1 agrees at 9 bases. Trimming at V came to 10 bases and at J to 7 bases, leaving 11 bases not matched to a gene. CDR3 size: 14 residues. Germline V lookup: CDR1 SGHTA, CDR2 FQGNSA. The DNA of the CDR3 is TGTGCCACTGGGCAGGGGACAGGGAGGAACATTCAGTACTTC. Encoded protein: CATGQGTGRNIQYF.

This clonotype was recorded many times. CDR3 loop: CASSRDPSGGNEQFF. Written as DNA, the CDR3 is TGCGCCAGCAGCCGCGACCCGAGTGGGGGCAATGAGCAGTTCTTC. The V call is TRBV5-1, the J call TRBJ2-1, with D perhaps given as TRBD1 or TRBD2 (5 bases each). Trimming removed 4 bases at V and 6 bases at J, with 17 bases between. Per germline, CDR1 SGHRS and CDR2 YFSETQ. The CDR3 extends over 15 amino acids.

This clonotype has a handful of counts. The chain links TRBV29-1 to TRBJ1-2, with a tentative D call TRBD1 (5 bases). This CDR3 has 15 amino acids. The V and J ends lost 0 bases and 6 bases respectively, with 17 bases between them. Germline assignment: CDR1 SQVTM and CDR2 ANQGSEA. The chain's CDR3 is CSVEEARRAGDGYTF. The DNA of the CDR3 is TGCAGCGTTGAAGAGGCGAGGCGGGCGGGGGATGGCTACACCTTC.

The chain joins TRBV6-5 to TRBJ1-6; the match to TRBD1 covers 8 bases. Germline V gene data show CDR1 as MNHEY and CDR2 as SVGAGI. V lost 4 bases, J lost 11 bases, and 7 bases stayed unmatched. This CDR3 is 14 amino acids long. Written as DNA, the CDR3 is TGTGCCAGCAGTTCGGACAGGGCAATCACACCCCTCCACTTT. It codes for CASSSDRAITPLHF.

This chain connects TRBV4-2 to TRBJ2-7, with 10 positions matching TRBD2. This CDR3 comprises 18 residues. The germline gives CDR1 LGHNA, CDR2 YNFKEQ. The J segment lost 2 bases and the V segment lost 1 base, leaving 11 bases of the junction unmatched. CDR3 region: CASSQVGSTSGVPYEQYF. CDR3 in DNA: TGTGCCAGCAGCCAAGTCGGTAGTACTAGCGGGGTCCCCTACGAGCAGTACTTC.

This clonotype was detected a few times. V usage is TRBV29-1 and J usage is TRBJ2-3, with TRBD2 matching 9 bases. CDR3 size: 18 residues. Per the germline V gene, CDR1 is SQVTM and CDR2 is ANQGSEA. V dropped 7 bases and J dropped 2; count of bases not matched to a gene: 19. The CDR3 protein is CSGKSAGASGASTDTQYF. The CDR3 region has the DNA TGCAGCGGGAAGTCCGCTGGAGCTAGCGGGGCCTCCACAGATACGCAGTATTTT.

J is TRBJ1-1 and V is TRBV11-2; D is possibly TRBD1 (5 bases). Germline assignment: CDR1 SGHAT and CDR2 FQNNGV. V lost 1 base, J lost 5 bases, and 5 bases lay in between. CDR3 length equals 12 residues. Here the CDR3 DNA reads TGTGCCAGCAGCTTAGGACAGACTGAAGCTTTCTTT. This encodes CASSLGQTEAFF.

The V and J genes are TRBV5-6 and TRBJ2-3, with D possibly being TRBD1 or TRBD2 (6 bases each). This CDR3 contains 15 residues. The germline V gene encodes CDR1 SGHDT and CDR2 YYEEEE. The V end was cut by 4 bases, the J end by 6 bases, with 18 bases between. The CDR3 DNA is TGTGCCAGCAGCCTTCTAGGGGGGAACCGGGATACGCAGTATTTT. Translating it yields CASSLLGGNRDTQYF.

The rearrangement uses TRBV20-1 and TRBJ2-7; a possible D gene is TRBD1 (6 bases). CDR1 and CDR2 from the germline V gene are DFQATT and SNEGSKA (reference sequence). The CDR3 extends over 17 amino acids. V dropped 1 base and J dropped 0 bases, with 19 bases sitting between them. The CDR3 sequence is CSARVGLGARRSYEQYF. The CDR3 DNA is TGCAGTGCTAGAGTCGGGCTGGGGGCTCGGCGCTCCTACGAGCAGTACTTC.